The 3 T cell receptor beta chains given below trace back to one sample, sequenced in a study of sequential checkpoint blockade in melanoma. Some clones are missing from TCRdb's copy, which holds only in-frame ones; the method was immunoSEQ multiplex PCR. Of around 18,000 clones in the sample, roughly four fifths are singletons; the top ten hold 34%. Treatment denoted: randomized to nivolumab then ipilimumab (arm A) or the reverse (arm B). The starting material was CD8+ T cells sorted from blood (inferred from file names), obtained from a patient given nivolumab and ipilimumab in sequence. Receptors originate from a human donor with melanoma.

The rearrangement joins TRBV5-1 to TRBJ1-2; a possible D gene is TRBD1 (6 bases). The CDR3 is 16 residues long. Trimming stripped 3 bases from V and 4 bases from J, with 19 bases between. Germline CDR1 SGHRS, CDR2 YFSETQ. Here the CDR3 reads CASSWGQGIIGYGYTF. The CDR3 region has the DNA TGCGCCAGCAGCTGGGGGCAGGGGATTATCGGCTATGGCTACACCTTC.

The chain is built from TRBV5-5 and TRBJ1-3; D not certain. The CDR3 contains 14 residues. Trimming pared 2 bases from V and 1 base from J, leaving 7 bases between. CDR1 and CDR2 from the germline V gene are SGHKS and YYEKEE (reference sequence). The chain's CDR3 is CASSFSESGNTIYF. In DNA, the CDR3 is TGTGCCAGCAGCTTCTCAGAATCTGGAAACACCATATATTTT.

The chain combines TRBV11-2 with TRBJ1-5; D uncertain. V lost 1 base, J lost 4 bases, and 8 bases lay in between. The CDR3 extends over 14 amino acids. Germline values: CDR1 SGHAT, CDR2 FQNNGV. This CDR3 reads CASSLGTENQPQHF. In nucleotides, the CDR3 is TGTGCCAGCAGCTTAGGTACCGAGAATCAGCCCCAGCATTTT.